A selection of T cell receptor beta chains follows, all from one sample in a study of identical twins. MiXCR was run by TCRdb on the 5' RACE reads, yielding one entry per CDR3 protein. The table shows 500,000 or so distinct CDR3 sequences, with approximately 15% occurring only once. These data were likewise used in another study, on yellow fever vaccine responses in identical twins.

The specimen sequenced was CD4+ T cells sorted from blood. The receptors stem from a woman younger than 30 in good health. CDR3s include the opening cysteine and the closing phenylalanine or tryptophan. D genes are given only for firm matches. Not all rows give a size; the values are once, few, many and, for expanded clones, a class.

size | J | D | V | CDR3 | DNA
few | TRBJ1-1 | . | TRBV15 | CATRSGLAGTEAFF | TGTGCCACCAGGTCAGGGTTGGCGGGGACTGAAGCTTTCTTT
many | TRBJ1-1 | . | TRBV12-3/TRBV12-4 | CASTWTNTEAFF | TGTGCCAGCACATGGACCAACACTGAAGCTTTCTTT
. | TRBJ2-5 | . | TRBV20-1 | CSARSNSGETQYF | TGCAGTGCTAGAAGCAATTCTGGGGAGACCCAGTACTTC
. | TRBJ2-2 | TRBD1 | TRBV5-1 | CASSPPTGTGGTGELFF | TGCGCCAGCAGCCCCCCTACCGGGACAGGGGGCACCGGGGAGCTGTTTTTT
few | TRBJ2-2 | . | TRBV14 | CASSQGGPFGGELFF | TGTGCCAGCAGCCAGGGGGGCCCGTTCGGCGGGGAGCTGTTTTTT
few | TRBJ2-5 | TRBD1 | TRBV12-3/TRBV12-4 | CASRPGTGGTGTQYF | TGTGCCAGCCGCCCGGGGACAGGGGGGACAGGGACCCAGTACTTC
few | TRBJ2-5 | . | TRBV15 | CATSRTGALQETQYF | TGTGCCACCAGCAGGACTGGAGCCCTACAAGAGACCCAGTACTTC
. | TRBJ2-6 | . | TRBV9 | CASTPRMAGANVLTF | TGTGCCAGCACGCCGAGGATGGCTGGGGCCAACGTCCTGACTTTC
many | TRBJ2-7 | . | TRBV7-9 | CASSLENRGHEQYF | TGTGCCAGCAGCTTAGAAAATAGGGGTCACGAGCAGTACTTC
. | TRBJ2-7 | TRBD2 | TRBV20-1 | CSATGGPHEQYF | TGCAGTGCTACGGGAGGGCCGCACGAGCAGTACTTC
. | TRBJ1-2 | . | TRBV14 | CASSQVTGASYGYTF | TGTGCCAGCAGCCAAGTGACGGGGGCGAGCTATGGCTACACCTTC
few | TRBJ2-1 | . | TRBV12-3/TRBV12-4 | CASSPTTGTRNEQFF | TGTGCCAGCAGTCCGACGACCGGGACACGGAATGAGCAGTTCTTC
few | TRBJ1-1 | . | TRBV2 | CASREWTEAFF | TGTGCCAGCAGAGAGTGGACTGAAGCTTTCTTT
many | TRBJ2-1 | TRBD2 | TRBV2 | CASSPLAGVPNEQFF | TGTGCCAGCAGCCCGCTAGCGGGAGTACCAAATGAGCAGTTCTTC
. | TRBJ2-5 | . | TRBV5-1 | CASSLEGIQGPQYF | TGCGCCAGCAGCTTGGAGGGGATCCAGGGGCCCCAGTACTTC
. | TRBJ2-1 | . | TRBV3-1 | CTSSHTGESSTGRVEQFF | TGTACCAGCAGTCACACGGGCGAATCATCTACGGGGCGGGTTGAGCAGTTCTTC
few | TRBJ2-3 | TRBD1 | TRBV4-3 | CASSQSDRGPTDTQYF | TGCGCCAGCAGCCAGTCGGACAGGGGGCCCACAGATACGCAGTATTTT
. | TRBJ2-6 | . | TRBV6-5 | CASKGGANVLTF | TGTGCCAGCAAGGGTGGGGCCAACGTCCTGACTTTC
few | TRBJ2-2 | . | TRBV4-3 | CASSQASLNTGELFF | TGCGCCAGCAGCCAAGCCTCCCTGAACACCGGGGAGCTGTTTTTT
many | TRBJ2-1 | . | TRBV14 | CASSPTGTVPYNEQFF | TGTGCCAGCAGCCCTACTGGGACCGTCCCCTACAATGAGCAGTTCTTC
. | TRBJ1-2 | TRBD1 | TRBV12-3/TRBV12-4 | CASSLGPGQGGYTF | TGTGCCAGCAGTTTGGGACCGGGACAGGGTGGCTACACCTTC
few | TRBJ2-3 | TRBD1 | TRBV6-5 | CASSTPPGQGAGADTQYF | TGTGCCAGCAGTACTCCACCGGGACAGGGGGCTGGTGCAGATACGCAGTATTTT
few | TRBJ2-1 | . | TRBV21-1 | CASSNVPPPHGNEQFF | TGTGCCAGCAGCAACGTACCACCCCCGCATGGGAATGAGCAGTTCTTC
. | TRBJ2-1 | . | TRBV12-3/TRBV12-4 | CVSSLVRREQFF | TGCGTCAGCAGTTTGGTTCGGCGGGAGCAGTTCTTC
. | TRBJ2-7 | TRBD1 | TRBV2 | CASDRGAYEQYF | TGTGCCAGCGACAGGGGAGCCTACGAGCAGTACTTC
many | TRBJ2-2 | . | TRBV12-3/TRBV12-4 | CASSQWGGLGGELFF | TGTGCCAGCAGTCAATGGGGGGGGCTTGGCGGGGAGCTGTTTTTT